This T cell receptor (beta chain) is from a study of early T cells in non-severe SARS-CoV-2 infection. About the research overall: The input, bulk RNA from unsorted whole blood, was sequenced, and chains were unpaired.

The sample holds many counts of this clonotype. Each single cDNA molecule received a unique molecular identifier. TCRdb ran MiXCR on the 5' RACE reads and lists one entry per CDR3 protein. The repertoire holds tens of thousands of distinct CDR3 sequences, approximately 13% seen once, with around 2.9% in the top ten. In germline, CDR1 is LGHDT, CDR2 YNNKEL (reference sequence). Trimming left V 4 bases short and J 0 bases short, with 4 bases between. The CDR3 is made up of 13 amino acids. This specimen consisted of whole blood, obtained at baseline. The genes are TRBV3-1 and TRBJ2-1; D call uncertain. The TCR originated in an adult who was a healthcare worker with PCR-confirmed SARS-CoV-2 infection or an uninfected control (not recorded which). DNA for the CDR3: TGTGCCAGCAGCCGTTTCTCCTACAATGAGCAGTTCTTC. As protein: CASSRFSYNEQFF.